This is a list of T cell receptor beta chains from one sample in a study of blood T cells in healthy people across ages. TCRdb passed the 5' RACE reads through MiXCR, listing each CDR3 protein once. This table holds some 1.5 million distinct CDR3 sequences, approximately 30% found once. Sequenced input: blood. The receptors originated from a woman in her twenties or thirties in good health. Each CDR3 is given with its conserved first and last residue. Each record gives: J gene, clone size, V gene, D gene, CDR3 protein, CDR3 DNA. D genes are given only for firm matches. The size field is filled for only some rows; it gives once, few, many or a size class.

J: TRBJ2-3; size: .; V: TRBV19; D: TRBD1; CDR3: CATGQATDTRYF; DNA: TGTGCCACTGGACAGGCAACAGATACGCGGTATTTT
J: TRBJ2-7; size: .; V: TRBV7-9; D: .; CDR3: CASSPPFLRTASYEQYF; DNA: TGTGCCAGCAGCCCCCCGTTCTTACGGACAGCCTCCTACGAGCAGTACTTC
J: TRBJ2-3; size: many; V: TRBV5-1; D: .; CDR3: CASSLERTDTQYF; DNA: TGCGCCAGCAGCTTGGAACGCACAGATACGCAGTATTTT
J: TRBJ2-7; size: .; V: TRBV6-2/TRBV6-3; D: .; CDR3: CASSYRPAGLGRPYEQYF; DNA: TGTGCCAGCAGTTACAGGCCCGCGGGGCTCGGGAGACCCTACGAGCAGTACTTC
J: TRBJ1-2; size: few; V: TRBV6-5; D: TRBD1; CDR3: CASSEGAQGYTF; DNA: TGTGCCAGCAGTGAGGGGGCGCAGGGCTACACCTTC
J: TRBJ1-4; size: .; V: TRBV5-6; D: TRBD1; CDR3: CASSLGDRKHEKLFF; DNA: TGTGCCAGCAGCTTGGGGGACAGAAAACATGAAAAACTGTTTTTT
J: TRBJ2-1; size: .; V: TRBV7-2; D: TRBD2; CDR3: CASSESGTSGRMGEQFF; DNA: TGTGCCAGCAGCGAATCCGGGACTAGCGGGAGAATGGGGGAGCAGTTCTTC
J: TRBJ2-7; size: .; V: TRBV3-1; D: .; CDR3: CASSPGERSREQYF; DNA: TGTGCCAGCAGCCCCGGGGAGAGGAGCCGCGAGCAGTACTTC
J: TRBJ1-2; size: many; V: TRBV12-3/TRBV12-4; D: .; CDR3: CASSHETHYGYTF; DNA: TGTGCCAGCAGTCATGAGACTCATTATGGCTACACCTTC
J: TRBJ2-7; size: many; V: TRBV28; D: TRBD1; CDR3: CASSFGTGDNYEQYF; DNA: TGTGCCAGCAGTTTCGGGACAGGGGATAACTACGAGCAGTACTTC
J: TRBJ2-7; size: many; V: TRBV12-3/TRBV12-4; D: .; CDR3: CASRPGSSTYEQYF; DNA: TGTGCCAGCCGTCCGGGGTCGTCGACCTACGAGCAGTACTTC
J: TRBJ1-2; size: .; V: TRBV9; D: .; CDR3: CASSVYPSDFVNGYTF; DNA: TGTGCCAGCAGCGTATACCCCTCGGACTTCGTCAATGGCTACACCTTC
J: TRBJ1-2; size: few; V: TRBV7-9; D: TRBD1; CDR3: CASSLESQGEYYGYTF; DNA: TGTGCCAGCAGCTTAGAGTCACAGGGGGAGTACTATGGCTACACCTTC
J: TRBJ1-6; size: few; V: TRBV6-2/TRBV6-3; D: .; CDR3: CASSLQGSSPPLHF; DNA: TGTGCCAGCAGCCTACAGGGTTCGAGCCCACCCCTCCACTTT
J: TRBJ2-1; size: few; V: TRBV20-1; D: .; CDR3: CSAQSTRSSYNEQFF; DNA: TGCAGTGCTCAGAGTACAAGGAGCTCCTACAATGAGCAGTTCTTC
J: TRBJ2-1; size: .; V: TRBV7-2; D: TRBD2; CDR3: CASTLAGSGGPYNEQFF; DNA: TGTGCCAGCACCCTAGCTGGTAGCGGGGGACCCTACAATGAGCAGTTCTTC
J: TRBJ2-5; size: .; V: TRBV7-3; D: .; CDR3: CASSLGTFSETQYF; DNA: TGTGCCAGCAGCTTAGGAACGTTCTCAGAGACCCAGTACTTC
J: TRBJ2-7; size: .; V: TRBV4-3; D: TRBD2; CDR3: CASSQDSGGLRYEQYF; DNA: TGCGCCAGCAGCCAAGATAGCGGGGGCCTCAGGTACGAGCAGTACTTC
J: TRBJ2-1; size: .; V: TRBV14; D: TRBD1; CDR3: CASSPRQGARNERFF; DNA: TGTGCCAGCAGCCCGCGACAGGGGGCGCGGAATGAGCGGTTCTTC
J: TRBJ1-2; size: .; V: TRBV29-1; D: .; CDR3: CSAYREGEGYTF; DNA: TGCAGCGCCTACAGGGAGGGAGAAGGCTACACCTTC
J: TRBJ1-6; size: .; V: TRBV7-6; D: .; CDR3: CASSSRTDYNSPLHF; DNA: TGTGCCAGCAGCTCCCGGACAGACTATAATTCACCCCTCCACTTT
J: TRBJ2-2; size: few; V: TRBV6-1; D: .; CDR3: CASSAGSLNTGELFF; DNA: TGTGCCAGCAGTGCCGGTTCGTTGAACACCGGGGAGCTGTTTTTT
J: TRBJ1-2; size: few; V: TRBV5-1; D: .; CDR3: CASRLGTLANYGYTF; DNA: TGCGCCAGCAGGTTGGGGACGTTAGCTAACTATGGCTACACCTTC
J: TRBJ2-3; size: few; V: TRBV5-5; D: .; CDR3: CASSRQYTDTQYF; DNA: TGTGCCAGCAGCCGACAGTACACAGATACGCAGTATTTT